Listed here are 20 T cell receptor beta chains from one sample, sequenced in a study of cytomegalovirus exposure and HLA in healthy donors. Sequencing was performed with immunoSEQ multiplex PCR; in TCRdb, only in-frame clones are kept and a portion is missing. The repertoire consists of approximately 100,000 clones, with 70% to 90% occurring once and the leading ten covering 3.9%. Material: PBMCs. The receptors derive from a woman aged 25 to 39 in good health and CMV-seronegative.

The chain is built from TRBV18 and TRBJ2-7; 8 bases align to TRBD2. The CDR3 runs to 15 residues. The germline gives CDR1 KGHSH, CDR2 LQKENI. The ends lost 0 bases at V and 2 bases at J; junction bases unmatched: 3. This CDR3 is CASSPPSGGPYEQYF. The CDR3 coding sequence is TGTGCCAGCTCACCACCCAGCGGGGGCCCCTACGAGCAGTACTTC. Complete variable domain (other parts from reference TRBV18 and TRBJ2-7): NAGVMQNPRHLVRRRGQEARLRCSPMKGHSHVYWYRQLPEEGLKFMVYLQKENIIDESGMPKERFSAEFPKEGPSILRIQQVVRGDSAAYFCASSPPSGGPYEQYFGPGTRLTVT.

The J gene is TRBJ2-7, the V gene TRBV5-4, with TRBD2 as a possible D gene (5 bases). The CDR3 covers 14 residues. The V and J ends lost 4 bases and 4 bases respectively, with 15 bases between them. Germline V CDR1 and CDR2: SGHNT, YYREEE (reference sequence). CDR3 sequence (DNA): TGTGCCAGCAGCCCGCGGACTGGCCTTTACGAGCAGTACTTC. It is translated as CASSPRTGLYEQYF.

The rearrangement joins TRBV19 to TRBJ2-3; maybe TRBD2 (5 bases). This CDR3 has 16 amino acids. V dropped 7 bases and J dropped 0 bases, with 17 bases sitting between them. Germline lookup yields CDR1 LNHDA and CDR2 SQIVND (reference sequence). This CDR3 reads CASKRGLYPSTDTQYF. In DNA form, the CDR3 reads TGTGCCAGTAAGCGCGGACTGTACCCTAGCACAGATACGCAGTATTTT.

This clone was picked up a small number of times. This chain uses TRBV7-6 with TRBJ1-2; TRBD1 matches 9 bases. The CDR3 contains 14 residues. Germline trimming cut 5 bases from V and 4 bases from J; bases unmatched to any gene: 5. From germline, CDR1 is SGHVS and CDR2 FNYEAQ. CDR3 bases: TGTGCCAGCAGCGGGCGGGACAGGGTCTATGGCTACACCTTC. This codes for CASSGRDRVYGYTF.

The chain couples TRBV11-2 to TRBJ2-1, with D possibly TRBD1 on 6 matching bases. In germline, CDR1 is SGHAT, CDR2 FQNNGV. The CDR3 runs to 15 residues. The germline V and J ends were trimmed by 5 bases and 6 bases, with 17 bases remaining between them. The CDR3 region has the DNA TGTGCCAGCAGCAAGACTACAGGGAATGGCAATGAGCAGTTCTTC. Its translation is CASSKTTGNGNEQFF.

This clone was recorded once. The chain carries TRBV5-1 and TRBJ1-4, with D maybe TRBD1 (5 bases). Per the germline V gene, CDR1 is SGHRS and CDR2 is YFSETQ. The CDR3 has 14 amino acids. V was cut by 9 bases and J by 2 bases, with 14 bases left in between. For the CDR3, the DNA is TGCGCCACCGCGGAAGGGGCGACTAATGAAAAACTGTTTTTT. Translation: CATAEGATNEKLFF.

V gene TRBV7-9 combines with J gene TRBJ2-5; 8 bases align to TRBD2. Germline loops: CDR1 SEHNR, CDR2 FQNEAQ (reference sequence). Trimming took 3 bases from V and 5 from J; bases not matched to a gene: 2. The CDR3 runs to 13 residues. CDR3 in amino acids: CASSLGLGETQYF. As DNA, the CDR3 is TGTGCCAGCAGCTTGGGACTAGGGGAGACCCAGTACTTC.

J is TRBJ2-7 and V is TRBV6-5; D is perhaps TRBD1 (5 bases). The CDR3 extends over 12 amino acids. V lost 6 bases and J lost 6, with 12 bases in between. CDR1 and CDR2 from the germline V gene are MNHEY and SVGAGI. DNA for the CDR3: TGTGCCAGCAGCTCTATAACAGGCGAGCAGTACTTC. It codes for CASSSITGEQYF.

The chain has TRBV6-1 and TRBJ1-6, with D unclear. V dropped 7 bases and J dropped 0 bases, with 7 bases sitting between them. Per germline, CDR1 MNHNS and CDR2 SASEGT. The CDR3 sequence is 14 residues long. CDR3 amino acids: CASTGSSYNSPLHF. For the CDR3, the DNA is TGTGCCAGCACGGGGAGCTCCTATAATTCACCCCTCCACTTT.

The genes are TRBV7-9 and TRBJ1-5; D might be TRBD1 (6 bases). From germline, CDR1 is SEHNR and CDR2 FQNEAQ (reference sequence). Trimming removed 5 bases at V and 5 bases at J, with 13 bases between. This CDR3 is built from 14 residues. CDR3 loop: CASSLQGAYQPQHF. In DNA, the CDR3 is TGTGCCAGCAGCCTACAGGGCGCGTATCAGCCCCAGCATTTT. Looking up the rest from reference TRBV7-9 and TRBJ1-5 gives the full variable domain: DTGVSQNPRHKITKRGQNVTFRCDPISEHNRLYWYRQTLGQGPEFLTYFQNEAQLEKSRLLSDRFSAERPKGSFSTLEIQRTEQGDSAMYLCASSLQGAYQPQHFGDGTRLSIL.

Written as DNA, the CDR3 is TGTGCCAGCCGGGGTGGCAGGACCTACTACGAGCAGTACTTC. It yields the protein CASRGGRTYYEQYF. The chain uses TRBV6-1 and TRBJ2-7; TRBD2 is a possible D gene (5 bases). Germline assignment: CDR1 MNHNS and CDR2 SASEGT. The V and J ends lost 8 bases and 3 bases respectively, with 17 bases between them. This CDR3 spans 14 amino acids.

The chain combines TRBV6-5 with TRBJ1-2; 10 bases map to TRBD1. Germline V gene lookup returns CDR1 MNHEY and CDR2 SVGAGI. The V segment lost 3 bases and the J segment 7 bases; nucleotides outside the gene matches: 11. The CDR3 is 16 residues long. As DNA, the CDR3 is TGTGCCAGCAGTTATCTCCGGGCTGGGGACAGGGGTGGCTACACCTTC. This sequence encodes CASSYLRAGDRGGYTF.

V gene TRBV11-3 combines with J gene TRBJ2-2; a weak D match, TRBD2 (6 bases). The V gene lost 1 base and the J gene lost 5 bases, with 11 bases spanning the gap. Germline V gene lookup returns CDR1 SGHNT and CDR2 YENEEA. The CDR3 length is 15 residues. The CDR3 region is CASSLAGDRTGELFF. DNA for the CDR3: TGTGCCAGCAGCTTAGCGGGAGATCGGACCGGGGAGCTGTTTTTT.

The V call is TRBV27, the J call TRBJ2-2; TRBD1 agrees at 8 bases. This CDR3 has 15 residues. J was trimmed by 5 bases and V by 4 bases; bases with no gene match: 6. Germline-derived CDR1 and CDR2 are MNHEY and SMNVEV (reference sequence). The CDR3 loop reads CASSSQGAPTGELFF. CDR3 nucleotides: TGTGCCAGCAGTTCCCAGGGGGCGCCAACCGGGGAGCTGTTTTTT.

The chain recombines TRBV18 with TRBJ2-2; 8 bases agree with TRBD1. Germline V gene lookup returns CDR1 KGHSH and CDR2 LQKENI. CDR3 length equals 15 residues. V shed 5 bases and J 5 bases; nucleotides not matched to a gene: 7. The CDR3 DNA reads TGTGCCAGCTCAGCGACAGGGGTCTCAACCGGGGAGCTGTTTTTT. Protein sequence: CASSATGVSTGELFF.

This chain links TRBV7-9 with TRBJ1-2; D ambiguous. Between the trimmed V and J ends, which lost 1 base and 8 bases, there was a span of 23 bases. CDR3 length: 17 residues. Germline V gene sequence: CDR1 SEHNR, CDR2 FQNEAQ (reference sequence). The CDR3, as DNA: TGTGCCAGCAGCTTAGACGGAGCCCAGAGTTTCCTTGGCGGCTACACCTTC. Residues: CASSLDGAQSFLGGYTF.

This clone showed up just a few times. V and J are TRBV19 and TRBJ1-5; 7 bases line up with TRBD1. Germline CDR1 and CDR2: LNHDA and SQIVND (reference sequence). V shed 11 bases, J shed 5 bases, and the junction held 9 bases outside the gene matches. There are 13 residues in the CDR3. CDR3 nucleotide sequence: TGTGCCGGGGGACAGCCACTTTATCAGCCCCAGCATTTT. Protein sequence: CAGGQPLYQPQHF.

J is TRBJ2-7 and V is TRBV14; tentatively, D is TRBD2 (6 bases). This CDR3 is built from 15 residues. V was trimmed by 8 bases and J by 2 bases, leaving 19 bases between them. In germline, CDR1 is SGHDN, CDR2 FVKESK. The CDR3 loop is CASAGRGGRTYEQYF. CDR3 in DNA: TGTGCCAGCGCCGGTCGGGGAGGTCGCACCTACGAGCAGTACTTC.

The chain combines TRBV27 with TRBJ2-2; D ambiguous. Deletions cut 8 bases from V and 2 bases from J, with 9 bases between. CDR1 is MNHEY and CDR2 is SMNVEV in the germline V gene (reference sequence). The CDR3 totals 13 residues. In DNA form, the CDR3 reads TGTGCCAGCGGCAGGTTCAACACCGGGGAGCTGTTTTTT. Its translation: CASGRFNTGELFF.

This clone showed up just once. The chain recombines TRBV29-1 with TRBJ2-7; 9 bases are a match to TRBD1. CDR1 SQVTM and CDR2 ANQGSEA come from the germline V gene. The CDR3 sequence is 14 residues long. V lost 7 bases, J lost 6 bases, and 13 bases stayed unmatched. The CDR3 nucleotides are TGCAGCGCCGGGACAGGGCGCACCTCCGGCGAGCAGTACTTC. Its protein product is CSAGTGRTSGEQYF.